This T cell receptor (beta chain) was sequenced in a study of identical twins. TCRdb analysed the 5' RACE reads with MiXCR anew, one entry per CDR3 protein. The table lists under 300,000 distinct CDR3 sequences, more than 9.5% of them singletons, with under 4.5% in the top ten. CDR1 is SGHVS and CDR2 is FQNEAQ in the germline V gene. The CDR3 covers 18 residues. Deletions cut 0 bases from V and 0 bases from J, with 12 bases between. These same data were also listed under a study on yellow fever vaccine responses in identical twins.

The specimen was memory (CD45RO+) T cells sorted from blood. The sequence was collected from a woman between 18 and 29 years old in good health. The V call is TRBV7-8, the J call TRBJ2-6; D uncertain. The DNA of the CDR3 is TGTGCCAGCAGCTTAGCACCGCCAGGCTCCTCTGGGGCCAACGTCCTGACTTTC. Amino acid sequence: CASSLAPPGSSGANVLTF.